This TCR beta chain was profiled in a study of monozygotic twins with inflammatory bowel disease. As for this clonotype: Its target is not known.

CDR3 length: 14 amino acids. The germline V gene encodes CDR1 DFQATT and CDR2 SNEGSKA (reference sequence). Broader study findings: Sharing of clonotypes with others was lower in IBD patients than in healthy twins, and this was especially so with disease activity.

Via template switching, UMIs carrying a 6-nucleotide sample barcode were introduced. TCRdb processed the 5' RACE reads again and assigns one entry to each CDR3 protein, with no DNA. Found here are approximately 330,000 distinct CDR3 sequences; the top ten clones hold 2%. The TCR was taken from a human donor with ulcerative colitis or Crohn's disease, or a healthy co-twin of an affected twin (not recorded which). The chain is built from TRBV20-1 and TRBJ2-3; TCRdb returns TRBD2, unconfirmable since there is no DNA. Source material: blood. The CDR3 region is CSAIAGVVTDTQYF.